This entry is about one T cell receptor (beta chain). This sample is drawn from a study of T cell changes during pregnancy in multiple sclerosis. V dropped 5 bases and J dropped 6; count of bases not matched to a gene: 9. The CDR3 sequence is 16 residues long. Germline V gene data show CDR1 as LNHNV and CDR2 as YYDKDF (reference sequence). Clones were sequenced by immunoSEQ multiplex PCR, and TCRdb holds only the in-frame ones, with some missing. The table shows approximately 44,000 clones, with 90% occurring only once. The specimen comprised CD8+ T cells from peripheral blood mononuclear cells, sampled in the third trimester of pregnancy. This receptor was obtained from a female donor with multiple sclerosis, enrolled in a pregnancy study. The chain uses TRBV15 and TRBJ2-2, with 10 bases aligning to TRBD1. The CDR3 DNA reads TGTGCCACCAGCCAGACAGGGGGCGCCGGAGCCGGGGAGCTGTTTTTT. This gives the protein CATSQTGGAGAGELFF.